The source of this TCR beta chain is a study of T cells in Graves' hyperthyroidism and ophthalmopathy. V was trimmed by 0 bases and J by 2 bases, leaving 13 bases between them. Germline values: CDR1 SGDLS, CDR2 YYNGEE. CDR3 length equals 16 residues. Amplified regions were TCR beta CDR3 sequences from RNA transcripts. First-round RT-PCR targeting the TCR CDR3 was performed with the HTBI primer set. One entry per CDR3 protein, called by TCRdb with MiXCR from the multiplex PCR reads. The profile covers approximately 400,000 distinct CDR3 sequences, with approximately 14% appearing a single time and 7.5% to 8% taken by the ten largest. The hyperthyroidism patients had all been newly diagnosed, and their disease duration was under 2 months. Their ages ranged from 18 to 65 years.

Sequencing was carried out using blood. This rearrangement joins TRBV9 to TRBJ2-3; D is perhaps TRBD1 (5 bases). The TCR sequence derives from a young woman with Graves' hyperthyroidism. CDR3 residues: CASSVEGRAPTDTQYF. The CDR3 DNA follows: TGTGCCAGCAGCGTAGAGGGCAGGGCTCCCACAGATACGCAGTATTTT.